The sequence of this T cell receptor beta chain was determined in a study of T cells in Graves' hyperthyroidism and ophthalmopathy. Patients showing uncontrolled infection, other autoimmune disease, pregnancy or lactation were ineligible. Study-wide findings and caveats: The model identified upcoming ophthalmopathy a median approximately six months ahead of onset.

Researchers amplified the TCR beta CDR3 regions from RNA transcripts. Carried out on the TCR CDR3, a first-round RT-PCR used the HTBI primer set. TCRdb called the multiplex PCR reads again in MiXCR, with one record for every CDR3 protein. This sample has about 610,000 distinct CDR3 sequences, with around 42% found just once. This clonotype came up many times. Antigen: not known. With V trimmed by 2 bases and J by 3 bases, 5 bases remained unmatched. The V gene's germline CDR1 is LNHNV and CDR2 YYDKDF (reference sequence). The CDR3 totals 16 residues. This sequence originates from a woman aged 18-29 years with Graves' hyperthyroidism. Sequenced material: peripheral blood or thyroid tissue (not recorded which). The chain carries TRBV15 and TRBJ2-3; the match to TRBD2 covers 10 bases. CDR3 protein: CATSRLAGVITDTQYF. The DNA of the CDR3 is TGTGCCACCAGCAGACTAGCGGGAGTAATAACAGATACGCAGTATTTT.